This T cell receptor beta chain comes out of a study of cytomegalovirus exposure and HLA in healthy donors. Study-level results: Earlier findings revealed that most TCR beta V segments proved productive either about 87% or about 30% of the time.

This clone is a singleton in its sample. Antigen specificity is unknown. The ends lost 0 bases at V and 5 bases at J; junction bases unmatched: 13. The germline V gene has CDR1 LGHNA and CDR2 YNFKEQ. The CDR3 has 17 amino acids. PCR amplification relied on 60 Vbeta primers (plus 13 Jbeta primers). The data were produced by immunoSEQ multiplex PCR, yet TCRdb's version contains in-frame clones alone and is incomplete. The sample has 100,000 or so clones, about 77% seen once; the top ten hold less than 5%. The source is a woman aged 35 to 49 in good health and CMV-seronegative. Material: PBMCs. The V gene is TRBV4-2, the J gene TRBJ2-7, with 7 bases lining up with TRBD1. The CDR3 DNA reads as TGTGCCAGCAGCCAAGATACGGGGCGGAAGGGGGCCCACGAGCAGTACTTC. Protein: CASSQDTGRKGAHEQYF.